The sequence of this T cell receptor (beta chain) was determined in a study of shared clonotypes between healthy human individuals. Terminally differentiated effector memory CD45RA+ cells were left out of the naive CD8 fraction, which was CD45RO-negative and positively selected for CCR7. Worth noting for this clone: What it recognizes is unknown.

Per the study methods: ImmunoSEQ yielded junction-only sequences lacking quality scores, so filtering differed. Assay: immunoSEQ multiplex PCR; the TCRdb copy retains only in-frame clones and omits some. The DNA was the basis for D and trimming; V, J and clone size are from that table. Of about 820,000 clones in the sample, more than 85% are singletons; the top ten hold about 24%. Germline V gene lookup returns CDR1 MDHEN and CDR2 SYDVKM. With 6 bases clipped from V and 4 bases from J, the junction kept 5 bases outside the gene matches. The CDR3 runs to 15 residues. General observations from the study: Roughly 5% of naive CD4 clonotypes were shared across a few donors. Generation probability values for non-shared clonotypes were lower than those for clonotypes shared by all four donors. Large sequencing depth failed to make sorted-subset sequencing complete, rarefaction showed.

What was sequenced was naive CD8+ T cells sorted from blood. This receptor was identified in a man aged 25 to 40 in good health. The chain recombines TRBV28 with TRBJ2-7; TRBD2 matches at 14 bases. CDR3 bases: TGTGCCAGCAGCCCTGGGACTAGCGGGAGATACGAGCAGTACTTC. Translating it yields CASSPGTSGRYEQYF.